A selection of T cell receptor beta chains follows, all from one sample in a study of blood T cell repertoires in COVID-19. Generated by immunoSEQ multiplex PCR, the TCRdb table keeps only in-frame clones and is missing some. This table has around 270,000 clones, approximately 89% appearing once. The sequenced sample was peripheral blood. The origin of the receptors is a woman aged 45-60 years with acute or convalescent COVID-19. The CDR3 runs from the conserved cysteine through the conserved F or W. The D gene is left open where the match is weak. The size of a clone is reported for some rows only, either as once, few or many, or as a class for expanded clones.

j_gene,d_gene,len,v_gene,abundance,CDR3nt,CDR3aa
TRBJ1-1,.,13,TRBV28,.,TGTGCCAGCAGTCTCCCAACTAACACTGAAGCTTTCTTT,CASSLPTNTEAFF
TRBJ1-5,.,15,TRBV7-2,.,TGTGCCAGCAGCGGTACAGGGTATAGCAATCAGCCCCAGCATTTT,CASSGTGYSNQPQHF
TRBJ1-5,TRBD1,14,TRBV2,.,TGTGCCAGCGGCCGGGACAGGGGGAATCAGCCCCAGCATTTT,CASGRDRGNQPQHF
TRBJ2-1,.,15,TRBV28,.,TGTGCCAGCAGTTTAAGGGGTAGGACCTACAATGAGCAGTTCTTC,CASSLRGRTYNEQFF
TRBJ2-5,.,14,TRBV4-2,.,TGTGCCAGCAGCCAGACAAGGGGGCAAGAGACCCAGTACTTC,CASSQTRGQETQYF
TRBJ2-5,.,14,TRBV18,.,TGTGCCAGCTCACCAAGTGACAGGCAAGAGACCCAGTACTTC,CASSPSDRQETQYF
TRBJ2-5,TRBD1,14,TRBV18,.,TGTGCCAGCTCACCACGGACAGGGGTCGAGACCCAGTACTTC,CASSPRTGVETQYF
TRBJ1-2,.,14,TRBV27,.,TGTGCCAGCAGTTTATTCCGAGATAACTATGGCTACACCTTC,CASSLFRDNYGYTF
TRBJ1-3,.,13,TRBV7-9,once,TGTGCCAGCAGCTTATCAGGGGGAAACACCATATATTTT,CASSLSGGNTIYF
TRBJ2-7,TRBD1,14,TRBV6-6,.,TGTGCCAGCAGTTCAGGACAGGGGACCTACGAGCAGTACTTC,CASSSGQGTYEQYF
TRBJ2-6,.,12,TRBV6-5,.,TGTGCCAGCAGCGTTGGGGCCAACGTCCTGACTTTC,CASSVGANVLTF
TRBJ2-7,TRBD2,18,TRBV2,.,TGTGCCAGCAGTGATGTTTATTCGGGACTAGCGGACTTCTACGAGCAGTACTTC,CASSDVYSGLADFYEQYF
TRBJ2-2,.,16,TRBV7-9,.,TGTGCCAGCAGCTTAGCGAAAGCTGGAGGGACCGGGGAGCTGTTTTTT,CASSLAKAGGTGELFF
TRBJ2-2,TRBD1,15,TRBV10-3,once,TGTGCCATCAGTCCGGACAGGGCGGTCACCGGGGAGCTGTTTTTT,CAISPDRAVTGELFF
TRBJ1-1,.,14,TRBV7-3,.,TGTGCCAGCAGCCCCACGAGGACTAACACTGAAGCTTTCTTT,CASSPTRTNTEAFF
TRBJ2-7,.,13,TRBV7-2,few,TGTGCCAGCAGCTTTTATATGGAGAACGAGCAGTACTTC,CASSFYMENEQYF
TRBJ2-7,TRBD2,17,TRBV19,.,TGTGCCAGTAGTATCAGACTAGCCCGAATACCTACCTACGAGCAGTACTTC,CASSIRLARIPTYEQYF
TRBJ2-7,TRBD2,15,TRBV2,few,TGTGCCAGCGCTCTGACTAGCGGGAGAACTTACGAGCAGTACTTC,CASALTSGRTYEQYF
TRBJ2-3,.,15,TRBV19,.,TGTGCCAGTAGCCACCCCCACAGGAGTACAGATACGCAGTATTTT,CASSHPHRSTDTQYF
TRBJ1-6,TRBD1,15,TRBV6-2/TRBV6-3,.,TGTGCCAGCAGTTCTGACAGGGGCTGGCATTCACCCCTCCACTTT,CASSSDRGWHSPLHF
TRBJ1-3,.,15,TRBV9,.,TGTGCCAGCAGCGCCCGGGGGGTCTCTGGAAACACCATATATTTT,CASSARGVSGNTIYF
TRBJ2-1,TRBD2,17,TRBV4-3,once,TGCGCCAGCAGCCAAGAAGGGCTAGCGGGCACGTACAATGAGCAGTTCTTC,CASSQEGLAGTYNEQFF
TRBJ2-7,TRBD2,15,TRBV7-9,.,TGTGCCAGCAGCCCTCGGGTAGCGGGAGAATACGAGCAGTACTTC,CASSPRVAGEYEQYF
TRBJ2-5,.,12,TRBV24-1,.,TGTGCCACCAGTGGGCAGCAAGAGACCCAGTACTTC,CATSGQQETQYF
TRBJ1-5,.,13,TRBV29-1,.,TGCAGCGTTGGGGGCGTTCCGGGTCAGCCCCAGCATTTT,CSVGGVPGQPQHF
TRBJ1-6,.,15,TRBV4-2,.,TGTGCCAGCAGCCAAGAGGCGGAGGGTTCATCACCCCTCCACTTT,CASSQEAEGSSPLHF
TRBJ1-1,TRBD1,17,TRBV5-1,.,TGCGCCAGCAGCTTGACTGTAAGACAGGGTGAGAACACTGAAGCTTTCTTT,CASSLTVRQGENTEAFF
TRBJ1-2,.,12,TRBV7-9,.,TGTGCCAGCAGCTCTACCGGCTATGGCTACACCTTC,CASSSTGYGYTF
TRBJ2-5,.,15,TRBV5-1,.,TGCGCCAGCAGCTACACCGGGGCGCAGGGGGAGACCCAGTACTTC,CASSYTGAQGETQYF
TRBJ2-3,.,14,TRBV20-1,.,TGCAGTGCTAGTGACATCTCGAGTACAGATACGCAGTATTTT,CSASDISSTDTQYF
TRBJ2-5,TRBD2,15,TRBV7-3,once,TGTGCCAGCAGCTTACTAGCGGGAGTTAGGGAGACCCAGTACTTC,CASSLLAGVRETQYF
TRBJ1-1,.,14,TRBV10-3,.,TGTGCCATCAGTGAACAGGGCATGAACACTGAAGCTTTCTTT,CAISEQGMNTEAFF
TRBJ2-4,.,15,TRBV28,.,TGTGCCAGCAGTTTAGGACAGATGGCCAAAAACATTCAGTACTTC,CASSLGQMAKNIQYF
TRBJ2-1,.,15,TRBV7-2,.,TGTGCCAGCAGCTTAGGGGCACCCTCCTACAATGAGCAGTTCTTC,CASSLGAPSYNEQFF